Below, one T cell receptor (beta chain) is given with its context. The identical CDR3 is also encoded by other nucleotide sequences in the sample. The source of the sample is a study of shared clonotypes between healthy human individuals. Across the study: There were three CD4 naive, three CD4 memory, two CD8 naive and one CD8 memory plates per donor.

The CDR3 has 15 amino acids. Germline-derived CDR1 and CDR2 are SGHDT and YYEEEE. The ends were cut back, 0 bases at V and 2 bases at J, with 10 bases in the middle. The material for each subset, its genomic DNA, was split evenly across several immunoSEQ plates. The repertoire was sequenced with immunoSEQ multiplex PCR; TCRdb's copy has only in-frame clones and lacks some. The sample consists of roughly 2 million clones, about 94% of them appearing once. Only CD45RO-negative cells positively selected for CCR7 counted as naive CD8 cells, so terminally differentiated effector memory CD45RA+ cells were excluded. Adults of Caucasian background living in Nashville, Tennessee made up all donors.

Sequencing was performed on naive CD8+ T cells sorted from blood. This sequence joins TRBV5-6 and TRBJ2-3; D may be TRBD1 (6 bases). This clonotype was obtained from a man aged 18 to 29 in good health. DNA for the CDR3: TGTGCCAGCAGCTTGGGAGGGGGATTCACAGATACGCAGTATTTT. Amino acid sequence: CASSLGGGFTDTQYF.